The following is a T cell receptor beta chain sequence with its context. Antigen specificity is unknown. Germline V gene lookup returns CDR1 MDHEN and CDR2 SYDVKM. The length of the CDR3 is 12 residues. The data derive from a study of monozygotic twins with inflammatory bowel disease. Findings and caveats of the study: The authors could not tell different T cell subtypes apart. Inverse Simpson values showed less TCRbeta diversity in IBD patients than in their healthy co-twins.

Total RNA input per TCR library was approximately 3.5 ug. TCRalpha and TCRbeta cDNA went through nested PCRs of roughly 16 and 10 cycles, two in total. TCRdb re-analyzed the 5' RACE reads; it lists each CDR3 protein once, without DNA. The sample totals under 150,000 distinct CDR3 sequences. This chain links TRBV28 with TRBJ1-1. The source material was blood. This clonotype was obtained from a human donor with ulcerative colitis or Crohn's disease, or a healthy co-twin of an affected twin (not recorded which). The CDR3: CASSPQWGEAFF.